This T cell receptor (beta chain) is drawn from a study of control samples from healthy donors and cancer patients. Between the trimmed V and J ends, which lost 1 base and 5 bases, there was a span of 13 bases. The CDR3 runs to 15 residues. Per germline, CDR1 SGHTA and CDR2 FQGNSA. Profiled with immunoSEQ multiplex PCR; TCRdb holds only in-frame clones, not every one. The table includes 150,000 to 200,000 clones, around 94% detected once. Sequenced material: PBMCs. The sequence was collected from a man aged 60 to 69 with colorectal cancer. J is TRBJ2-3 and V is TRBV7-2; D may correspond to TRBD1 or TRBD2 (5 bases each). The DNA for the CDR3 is TGTGCCAGCAGCTTAGTAGGGGCTGAGGGAGATACGCAGTATTTT. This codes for CASSLVGAEGDTQYF.